Here is one T cell receptor beta chain with its context. These data belong to a study of early T cells in non-severe SARS-CoV-2 infection. Study background: Investigators sequenced bulk RNA drawn from unsorted whole blood, and chains remained unpaired.

Trimming removed 5 bases from V and 6 bases from J, with 8 bases in between. Germline CDR1 reads SGHAT; CDR2 reads FQNNGV. This CDR3 is built from 12 residues. Separate cDNA molecules each had unique molecular identifiers attached to them. In TCRdb, the 5' RACE reads were re-called with MiXCR into one record per CDR3 protein. The sample contains tens of thousands of distinct CDR3 sequences, around 6.1% of which appear only once. The gene calls are TRBV11-2 and TRBJ2-1, with TRBD2 as a possible D gene (5 bases). The sample was whole blood, taken at baseline. The sequence came from an adult who was a healthcare worker with PCR-confirmed SARS-CoV-2 infection or an uninfected control (not recorded which). DNA for the CDR3: TGTGCCAGCAGCCTAACTAGCAATGAGCAGTTCTTC. This translates into CASSLTSNEQFF.